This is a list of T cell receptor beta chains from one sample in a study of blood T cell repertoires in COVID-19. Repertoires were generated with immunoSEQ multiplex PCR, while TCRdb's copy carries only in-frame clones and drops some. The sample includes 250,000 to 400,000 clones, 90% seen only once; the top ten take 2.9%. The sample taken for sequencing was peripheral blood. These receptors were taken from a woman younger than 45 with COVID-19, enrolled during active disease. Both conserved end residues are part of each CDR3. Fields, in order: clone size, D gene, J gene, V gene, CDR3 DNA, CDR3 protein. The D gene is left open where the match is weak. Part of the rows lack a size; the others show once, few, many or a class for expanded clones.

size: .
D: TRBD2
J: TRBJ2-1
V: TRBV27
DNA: TGTGCCAGCAGTTGGACTAGCGGGGACTACAATGAGCAGTTCTTC
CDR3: CASSWTSGDYNEQFF

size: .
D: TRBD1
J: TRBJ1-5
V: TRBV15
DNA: TGTGCCACCAGCAGCGACAGGGTCGGCAATCAGCCCCAGCATTTT
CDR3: CATSSDRVGNQPQHF

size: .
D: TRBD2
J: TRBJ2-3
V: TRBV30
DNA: TGTGCCTGGAGCAAAGCGGGAGGGGGGACAGATACGCAGTATTTT
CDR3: CAWSKAGGGTDTQYF

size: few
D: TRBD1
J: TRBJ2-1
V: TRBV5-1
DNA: TGCGCCAGCAGCTCCGGGACAGGGGGAGGAAAAACCTACAATGAGCAGTTCTTC
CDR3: CASSSGTGGGKTYNEQFF

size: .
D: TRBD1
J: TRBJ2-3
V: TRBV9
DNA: TGTGCCAGCAGATCCGGGACAGGGTACACAGATACGCAGTATTTT
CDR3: CASRSGTGYTDTQYF

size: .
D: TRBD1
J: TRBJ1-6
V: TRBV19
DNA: TGTGCCAGTAGACCCGACAGGGCTAATTCACCCCTCCACTTT
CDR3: CASRPDRANSPLHF

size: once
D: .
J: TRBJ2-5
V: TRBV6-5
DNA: TGTGCCAGCAGTTTACTAGCTTCTCAAGAGACCCAGTACTTC
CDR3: CASSLLASQETQYF

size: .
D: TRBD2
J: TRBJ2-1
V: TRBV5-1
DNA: TGCGCCAGCAGCTTTCCGGGACTAGCGGGAACTGAGCAGTTCTTC
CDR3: CASSFPGLAGTEQFF

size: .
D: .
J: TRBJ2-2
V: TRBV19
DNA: TGTGCCAGTAGTACCACAGGCGCCGAGTGGAGCACCGGGGAGCTGTTTTTT
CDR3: CASSTTGAEWSTGELFF

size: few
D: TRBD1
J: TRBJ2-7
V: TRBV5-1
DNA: TGCGCCAGCAGCTCTGAGGAGGGGACAGGGAGGTACGAGCAGTACTTC
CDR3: CASSSEEGTGRYEQYF

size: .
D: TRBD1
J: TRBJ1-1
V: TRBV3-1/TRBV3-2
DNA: TGTGCCAGCAGCCAAGGTGACAGGGGGCTTGTGAACACTGAAGCTTTCTTT
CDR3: CASSQGDRGLVNTEAFF

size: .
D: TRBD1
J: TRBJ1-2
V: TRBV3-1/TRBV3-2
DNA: TGTGCCAGCAGCCAGCGGGACAGGATTAGTGGCTACACCTTC
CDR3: CASSQRDRISGYTF

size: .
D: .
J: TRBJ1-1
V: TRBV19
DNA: TGTGCCAGTAGTATAACAGGGTGGGCTGAAGCTTTCTTT
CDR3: CASSITGWAEAFF

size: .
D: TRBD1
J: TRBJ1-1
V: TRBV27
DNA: TGTGCCAGCAGGGGACAGCCTACCCCGAACACTGAAGCTTTCTTT
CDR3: CASRGQPTPNTEAFF

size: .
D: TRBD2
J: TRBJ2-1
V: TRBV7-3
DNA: TGTGCCAGCAGCCCCCATAGCGGGAGCGAGTACAATGAGCAGTTCTTC
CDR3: CASSPHSGSEYNEQFF

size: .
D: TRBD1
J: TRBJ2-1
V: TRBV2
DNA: TGTGCCAGCAGTAGGGACAGGTCTGACTACAATGAGCAGTTCTTC
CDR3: CASSRDRSDYNEQFF

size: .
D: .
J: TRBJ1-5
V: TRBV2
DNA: TGTGCCAGCAGTGACCTAAGCAATCAGCCCCAGCATTTT
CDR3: CASSDLSNQPQHF

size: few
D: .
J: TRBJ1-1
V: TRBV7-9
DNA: TGTGCCAGCAGCTTTAAAGCGGCGAACACTGAAGCTTTCTTT
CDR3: CASSFKAANTEAFF

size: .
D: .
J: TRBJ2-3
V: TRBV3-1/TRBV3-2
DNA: TGTGCCAGCAGCCAAGGCGGTACGACAGATACGCAGTATTTT
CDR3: CASSQGGTTDTQYF

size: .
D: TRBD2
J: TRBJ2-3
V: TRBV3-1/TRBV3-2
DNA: TGTGCCAGCAGTCACGGAGCGGGGCTTAGCACAGATACGCAGTATTTT
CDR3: CASSHGAGLSTDTQYF

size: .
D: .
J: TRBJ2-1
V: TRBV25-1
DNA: TGTGCCAGCAGTGAATATGAGACAGGCGGCTCCTACAATGAGCAGTTCTTC
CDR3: CASSEYETGGSYNEQFF

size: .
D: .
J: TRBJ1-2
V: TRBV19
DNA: TGTGCCAGTAGTATTTGGGTCACAGGCACCACTAACTATGGCTACACCTTC
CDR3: CASSIWVTGTTNYGYTF

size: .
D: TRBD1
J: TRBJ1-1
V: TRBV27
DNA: TGTGCCAGCAGTTCCTACGACAGGGCTGAAGCTTTCTTT
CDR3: CASSSYDRAEAFF

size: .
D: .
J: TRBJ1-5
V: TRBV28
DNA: TGTGCCAGCAGTTTAGGGCAATCGAATCAGCCCCAGCATTTT
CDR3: CASSLGQSNQPQHF

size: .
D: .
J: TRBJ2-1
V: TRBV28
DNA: TGTGCCAGCAGTTTGGCGGAGGCCGACTCCTACAATGAGCAGTTCTTC
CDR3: CASSLAEADSYNEQFF

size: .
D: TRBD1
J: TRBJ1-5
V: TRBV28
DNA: TGTGCCAGTCGAAAACAGGGGAGCAATCAGCCCCAGCATTTT
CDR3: CASRKQGSNQPQHF

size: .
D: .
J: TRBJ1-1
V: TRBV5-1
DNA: TGCGCCAGCAGCTTCCTAGGCGGGAACACTGAAGCTTTCTTT
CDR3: CASSFLGGNTEAFF

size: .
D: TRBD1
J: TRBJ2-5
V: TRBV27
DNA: TGTGCCAGCAGAGCCGGGACAGGGAGTCAAGAGACCCAGTACTTC
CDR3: CASRAGTGSQETQYF

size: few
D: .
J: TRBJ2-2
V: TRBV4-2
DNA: TGTGCCAGCAGCCGAAACCCACTAGGAGAAGACACCGGGGAGCTGTTTTTT
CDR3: CASSRNPLGEDTGELFF

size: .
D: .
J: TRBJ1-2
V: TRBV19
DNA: TGTGCCAGTAGTCACACAGGGAAGGGCTACACCTTC
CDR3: CASSHTGKGYTF

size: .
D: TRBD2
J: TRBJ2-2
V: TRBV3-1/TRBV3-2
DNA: TGTGCCAGCAGCCGAGCGGGAGGGCCCTCCACCGGGGAGCTGTTTTTT
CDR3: CASSRAGGPSTGELFF

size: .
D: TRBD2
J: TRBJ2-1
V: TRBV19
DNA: TGTGCCAGTAGGACTAGCGGGCCCTACAATGAGCAGTTCTTC
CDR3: CASRTSGPYNEQFF

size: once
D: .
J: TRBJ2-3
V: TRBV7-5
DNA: TGTGTCAGAAGCCTCCCAAGCGGGGGTTTCACAGATACGCAGTATTTT
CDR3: CVRSLPSGGFTDTQYF

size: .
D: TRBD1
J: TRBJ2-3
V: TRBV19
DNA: TGTGCCAGTAGTATAGGACAGGGGGCGGCAGATACGCAGTATTTT
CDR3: CASSIGQGAADTQYF

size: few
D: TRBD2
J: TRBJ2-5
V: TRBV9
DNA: TGTGCCAGCCAAACAGGGACTAGCGGGAACCAAGAGACCCAGTACTTC
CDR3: CASQTGTSGNQETQYF

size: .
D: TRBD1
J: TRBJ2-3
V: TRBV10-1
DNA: TGCGCCAGCAGTGAGGACAGGGACACAGATACGCAGTATTTT
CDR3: CASSEDRDTDTQYF

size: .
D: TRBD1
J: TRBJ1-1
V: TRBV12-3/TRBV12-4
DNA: TGTGCCAGCAACCTAGGACAGGGGGCAGAAGCTTTCTTT
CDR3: CASNLGQGAEAFF

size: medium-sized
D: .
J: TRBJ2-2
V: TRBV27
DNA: TGTGCCAGCAGGCCGACAGAGGTCGGGGAGCTGTTTTTT
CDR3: CASRPTEVGELFF

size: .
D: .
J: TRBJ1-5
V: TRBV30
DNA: TGTGCCTGGAGCGAAAGGGACATCAATCAGCCCCAGCATTTT
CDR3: CAWSERDINQPQHF

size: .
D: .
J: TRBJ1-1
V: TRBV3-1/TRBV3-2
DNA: TGTGCCACCGGAGACAGGAACACTGAAGCTTTCTTT
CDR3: CATGDRNTEAFF

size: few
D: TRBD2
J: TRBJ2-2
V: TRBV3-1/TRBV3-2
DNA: TGTGCCAGCAGCCATATGCCCCATAGAAGCGGGGGCGTCGGGGAGCTGTTTTTT
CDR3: CASSHMPHRSGGVGELFF

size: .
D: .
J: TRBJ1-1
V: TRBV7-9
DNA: TGTGCCAGCAGTTTAGGGGTGGGCCTGAACACTGAAGCTTTCTTT
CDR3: CASSLGVGLNTEAFF

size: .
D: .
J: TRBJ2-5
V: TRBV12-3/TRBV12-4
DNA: TGTGCCAGCACCTTGGACAGACAAGAGACCCAGTACTTC
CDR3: CASTLDRQETQYF

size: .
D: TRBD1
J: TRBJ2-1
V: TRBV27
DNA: TGTGCCAGCAGTTTATTCAACAGGGGGAACTATGAGCAGTTCTTC
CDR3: CASSLFNRGNYEQFF

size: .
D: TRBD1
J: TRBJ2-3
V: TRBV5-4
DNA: TGTGCCAGCAGCTGGGACAGGTACACAGATACGCAGTATTTT
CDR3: CASSWDRYTDTQYF